This T cell receptor (beta chain) originates from a study of blood T cell repertoires in COVID-19. CDR1 and CDR2 (germline): SGHDT, YYEEEE. The CDR3 sequence is 15 residues long. V trimming: 3 bases; J trimming: 3 bases; junction bases outside the gene matches: 8. Per the study methods: Reference gene primer amplification gave nucleated cell count estimates. TCRdb's table, derived via immunoSEQ multiplex PCR, lists solely in-frame clones and lacks some. The D gene and trimming were derived from the DNA, and the V and J assignments and clone size from that table. In the table there are approximately 120,000 clones, approximately 87% of which are singletons.

The chain combines TRBV5-6 with TRBJ1-2, with 7 bases matching TRBD1. This receptor was identified in a woman in her sixties with acute or convalescent COVID-19. Sequenced: peripheral blood. CDR3 nucleotide sequence: TGTGCCAGCAGCTCCCTCGGGGACAGTTACTATGGCTACACCTTC. Amino acid sequence: CASSSLGDSYYGYTF.